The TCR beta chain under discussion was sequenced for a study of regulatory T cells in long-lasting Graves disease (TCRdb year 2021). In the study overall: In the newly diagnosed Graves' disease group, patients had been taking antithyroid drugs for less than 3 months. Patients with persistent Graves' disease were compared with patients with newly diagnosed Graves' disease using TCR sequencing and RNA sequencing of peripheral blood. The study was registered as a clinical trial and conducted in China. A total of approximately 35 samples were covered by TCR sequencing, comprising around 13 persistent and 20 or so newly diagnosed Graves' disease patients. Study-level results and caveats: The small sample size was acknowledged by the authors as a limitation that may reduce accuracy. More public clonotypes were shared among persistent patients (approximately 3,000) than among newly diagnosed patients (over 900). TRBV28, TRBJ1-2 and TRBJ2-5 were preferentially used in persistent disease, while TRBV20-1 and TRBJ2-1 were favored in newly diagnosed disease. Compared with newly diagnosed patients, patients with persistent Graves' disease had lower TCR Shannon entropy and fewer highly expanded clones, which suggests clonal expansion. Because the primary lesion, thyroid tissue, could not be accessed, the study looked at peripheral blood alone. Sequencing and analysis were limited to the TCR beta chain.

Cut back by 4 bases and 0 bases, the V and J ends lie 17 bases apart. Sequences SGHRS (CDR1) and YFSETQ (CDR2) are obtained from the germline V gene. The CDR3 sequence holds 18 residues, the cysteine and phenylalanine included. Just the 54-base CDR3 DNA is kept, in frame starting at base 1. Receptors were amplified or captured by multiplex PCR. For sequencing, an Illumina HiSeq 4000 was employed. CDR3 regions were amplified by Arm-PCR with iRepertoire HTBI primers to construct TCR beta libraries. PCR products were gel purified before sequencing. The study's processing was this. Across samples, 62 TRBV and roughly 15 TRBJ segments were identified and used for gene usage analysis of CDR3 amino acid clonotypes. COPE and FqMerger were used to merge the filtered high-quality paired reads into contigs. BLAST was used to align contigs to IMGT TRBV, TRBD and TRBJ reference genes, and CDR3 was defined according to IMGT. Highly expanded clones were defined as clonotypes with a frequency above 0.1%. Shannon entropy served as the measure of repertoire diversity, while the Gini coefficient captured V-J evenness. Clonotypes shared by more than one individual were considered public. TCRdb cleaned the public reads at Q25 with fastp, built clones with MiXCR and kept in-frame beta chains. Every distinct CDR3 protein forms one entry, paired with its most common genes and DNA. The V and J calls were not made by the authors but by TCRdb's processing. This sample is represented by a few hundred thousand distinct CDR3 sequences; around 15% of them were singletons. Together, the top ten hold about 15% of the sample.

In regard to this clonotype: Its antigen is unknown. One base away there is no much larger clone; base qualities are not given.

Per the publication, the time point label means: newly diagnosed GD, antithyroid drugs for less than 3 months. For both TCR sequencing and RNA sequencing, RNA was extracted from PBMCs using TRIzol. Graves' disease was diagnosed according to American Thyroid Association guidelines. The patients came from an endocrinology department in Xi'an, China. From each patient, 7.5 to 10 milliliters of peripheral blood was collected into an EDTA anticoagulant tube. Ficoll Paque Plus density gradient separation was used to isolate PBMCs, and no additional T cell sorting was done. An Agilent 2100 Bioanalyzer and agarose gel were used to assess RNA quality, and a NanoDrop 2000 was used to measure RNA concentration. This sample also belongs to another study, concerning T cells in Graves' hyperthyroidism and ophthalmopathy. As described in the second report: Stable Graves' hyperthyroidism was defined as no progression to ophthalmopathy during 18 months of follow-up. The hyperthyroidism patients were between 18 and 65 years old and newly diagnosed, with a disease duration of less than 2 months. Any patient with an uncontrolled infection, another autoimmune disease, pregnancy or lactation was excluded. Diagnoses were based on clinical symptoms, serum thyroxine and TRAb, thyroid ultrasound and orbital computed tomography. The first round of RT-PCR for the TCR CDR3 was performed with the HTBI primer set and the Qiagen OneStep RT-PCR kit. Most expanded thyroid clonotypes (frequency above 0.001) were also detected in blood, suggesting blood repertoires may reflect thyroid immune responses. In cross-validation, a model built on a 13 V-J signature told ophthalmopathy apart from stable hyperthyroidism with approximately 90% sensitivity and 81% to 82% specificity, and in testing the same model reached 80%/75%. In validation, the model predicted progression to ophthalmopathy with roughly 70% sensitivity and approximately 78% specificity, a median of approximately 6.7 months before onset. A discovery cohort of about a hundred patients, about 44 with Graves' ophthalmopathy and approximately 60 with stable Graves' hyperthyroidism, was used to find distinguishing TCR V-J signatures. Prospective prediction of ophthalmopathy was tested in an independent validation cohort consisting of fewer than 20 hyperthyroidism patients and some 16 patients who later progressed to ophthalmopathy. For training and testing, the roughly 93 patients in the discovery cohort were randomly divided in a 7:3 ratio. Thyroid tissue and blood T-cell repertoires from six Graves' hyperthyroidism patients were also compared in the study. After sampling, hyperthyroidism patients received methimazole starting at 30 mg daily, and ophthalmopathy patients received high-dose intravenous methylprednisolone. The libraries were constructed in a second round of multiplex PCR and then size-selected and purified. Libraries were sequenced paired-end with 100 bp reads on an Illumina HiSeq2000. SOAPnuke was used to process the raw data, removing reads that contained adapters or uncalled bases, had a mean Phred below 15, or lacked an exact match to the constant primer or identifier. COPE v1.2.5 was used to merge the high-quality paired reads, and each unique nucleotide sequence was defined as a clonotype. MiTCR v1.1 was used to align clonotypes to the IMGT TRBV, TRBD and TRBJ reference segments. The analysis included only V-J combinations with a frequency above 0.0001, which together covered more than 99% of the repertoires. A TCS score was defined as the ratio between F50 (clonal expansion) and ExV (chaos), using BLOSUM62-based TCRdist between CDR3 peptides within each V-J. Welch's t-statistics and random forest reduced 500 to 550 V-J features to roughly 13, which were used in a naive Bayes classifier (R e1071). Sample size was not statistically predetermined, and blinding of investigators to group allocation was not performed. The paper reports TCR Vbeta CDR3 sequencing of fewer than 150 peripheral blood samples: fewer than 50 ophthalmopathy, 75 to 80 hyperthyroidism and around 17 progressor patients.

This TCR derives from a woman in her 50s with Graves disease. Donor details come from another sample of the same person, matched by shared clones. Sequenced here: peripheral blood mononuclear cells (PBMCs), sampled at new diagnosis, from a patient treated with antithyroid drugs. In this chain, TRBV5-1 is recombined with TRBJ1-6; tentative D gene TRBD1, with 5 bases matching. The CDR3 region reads CASSVGHQLSSYNSPLHF. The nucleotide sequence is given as TGCGCCAGCAGCGTTGGACACCAACTGAGCTCCTATAATTCACCCCTCCACTTT.